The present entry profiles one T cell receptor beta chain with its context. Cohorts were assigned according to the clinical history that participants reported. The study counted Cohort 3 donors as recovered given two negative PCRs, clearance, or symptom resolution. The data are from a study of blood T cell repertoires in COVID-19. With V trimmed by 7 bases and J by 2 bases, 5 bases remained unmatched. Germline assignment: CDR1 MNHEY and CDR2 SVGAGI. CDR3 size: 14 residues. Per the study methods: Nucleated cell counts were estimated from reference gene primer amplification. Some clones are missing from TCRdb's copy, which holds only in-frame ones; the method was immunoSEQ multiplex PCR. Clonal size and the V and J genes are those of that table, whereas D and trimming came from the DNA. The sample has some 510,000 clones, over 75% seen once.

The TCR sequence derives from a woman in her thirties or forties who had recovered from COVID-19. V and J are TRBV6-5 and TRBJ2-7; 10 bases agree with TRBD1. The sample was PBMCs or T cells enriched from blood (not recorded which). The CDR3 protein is CASTGGQGAYEQYF. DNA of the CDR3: TGTGCCAGCACAGGAGGACAGGGGGCCTACGAGCAGTACTTC.